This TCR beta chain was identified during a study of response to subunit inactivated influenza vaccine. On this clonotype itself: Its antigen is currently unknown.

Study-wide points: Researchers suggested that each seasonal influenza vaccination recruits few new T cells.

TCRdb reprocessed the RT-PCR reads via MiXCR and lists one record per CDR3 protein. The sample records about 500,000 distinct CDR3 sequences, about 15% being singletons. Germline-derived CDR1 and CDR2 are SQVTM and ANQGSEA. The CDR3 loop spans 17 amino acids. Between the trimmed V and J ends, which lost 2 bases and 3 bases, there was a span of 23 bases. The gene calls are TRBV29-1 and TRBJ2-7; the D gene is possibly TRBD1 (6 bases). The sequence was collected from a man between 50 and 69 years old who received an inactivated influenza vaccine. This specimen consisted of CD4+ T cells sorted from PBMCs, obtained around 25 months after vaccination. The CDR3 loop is CSVERSGDTQSNYEQYF. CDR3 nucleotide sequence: TGCAGCGTTGAACGGTCAGGGGACACCCAAAGCAACTACGAGCAGTACTTC.